This T cell receptor (beta chain) derives from a study of blood T cell repertoires in COVID-19. As for the study in general: Acute-phase and convalescent COVID-19 samples originated in the United States, Italy and Spain.

Original methodology: Estimation of nucleated cell counts was performed using reference gene primer amplification. Assay: immunoSEQ multiplex PCR; the TCRdb copy retains only in-frame clones and omits some. V and J calls and clone size follow that table, whereas D and trimming were derived from the DNA. The table includes about 260,000 clones, 90% detected once. CDR3 length: 15 amino acids. Trimming at V came to 5 bases and at J to 3 bases, leaving 9 bases not matched to a gene. The germline gives CDR1 PRHDT, CDR2 FYEKMQ (reference sequence). The V and J genes are TRBV13 and TRBJ2-5; TRBD2 agrees at 7 bases. The specimen sequenced was peripheral blood. This receptor was taken from a woman between 35 and 50 years old with acute or convalescent COVID-19. CDR3 residues: CASSPSPLAEETQYF. CDR3 in DNA: TGTGCCAGCAGCCCAAGTCCCCTAGCGGAAGAGACCCAGTACTTC.